This T cell receptor beta chain emerged from a study of blood T cells in healthy people across ages. For the second PCR, which ran for about 7 to 11 cycles, a sample-barcoded 5' primer and a J-beta primer mix were used. TCRdb itself ran the 5' RACE reads through MiXCR, one entry per CDR3 protein. The table has 950,000 to 1,200,000 distinct CDR3 sequences, less than 45% seen once; the top ten hold less than 15%. This CDR3 is 14 amino acids long. Looked up from germline, CDR1 is SGHDN and CDR2 is FVKESK. V gave up 0 bases and J gave up 6 bases, with 11 bases separating them. Total RNA was isolated from each sample in quantities of at least 5.5 micrograms.

The material sequenced was blood. This TCR came from a man aged 18 to 29 in good health. V and J are TRBV14 and TRBJ2-5; D remains unclear. The CDR3 region has the DNA TGTGCCAGCAGCCAAGAGGAAGCAAGGCAGACCCAGTACTTC. It yields the protein CASSQEEARQTQYF.